This TCR beta chain stems from a study of kidney transplant recipient with SARS-CoV-2 infection. MiXCR, applied by TCRdb to the reads, yields one record per CDR3 protein. Here the sample spans some 220,000 distinct CDR3 sequences, 29% being singletons. The TCR sequence derives from a male patient in his thirties who had COVID-19 and was a kidney transplant recipient. Some T cells may arise from the graft donor. The sequencing here drew on a blood sample, taken at baseline and on day 111 from a kidney transplant recipient.

CDR3 loop: CASSPSTSRLSYNEQFF. CDR3 coding DNA: TGTGCCAGCAGCCCCTCGACTAGCCGCCTCTCCTACAATGAGCAGTTCTTC. V is TRBV7-3 and J is TRBJ2-1, with 7 bases that match TRBD2. V gave up 5 bases and J gave up 0 bases; unmatched junction bases: 10. This CDR3 is built from 17 residues. Germline assignment: CDR1 SGHTA and CDR2 FQGTGA. The full variable domain, its missing parts supplied by reference TRBV7-3 and TRBJ2-1, is GAGVSQTPSNKVTEKGKYVELRCDPISGHTALYWYRQSLGQGPEFLIYFQGTGAADDSGLPNDRFFAVRPEGSVSTLKIQRTERGDSAVYLCASSPSTSRLSYNEQFFGPGTRLTVL.